This T cell receptor beta chain was identified during a study of CD8+ T cells in alopecia areata. Study context: It was roughly 7-11-week-old female C3H/HeJ mice that received skin from approximately 6-12-month-old C3H/HeJ graft donors with spontaneous alopecia. Study outcomes and limitations: Scalp lesions, especially in alopecia totalis/universalis, had higher clonality than normal scalp.

The germline V gene encodes CDR1 NNHDY and CDR2 SYVADS. The length of the CDR3 is 12 residues. Concerning this clone itself: Its cognate antigen is unknown. The germline and genes are mouse ones. The read terminates 4 residues ahead of where the CDR3 ends, so the germline J gene completes it.

Reverse transcription of extracted RNA yielded cDNA, which provided the sequencing template. Clones were read by immunoSEQ multiplex PCR, and TCRdb kept only the in-frame ones, dropping some. The sample has some 120,000 clones, none seen only once. Sequencing used lesional skin. V gene TRBV13-3 combines with J gene TRBJ2-1, with TRBD1 matching over 8 bases. The sequence was obtained from a C3H/HeJ mouse with alopecia areata. The strain bears MHC haplotype H2-k. CDR3 residues: CASSFRGPEQFF. The CDR3 bases that were read are TGTGCCAGCAGTTTCAGGGGGCCT.